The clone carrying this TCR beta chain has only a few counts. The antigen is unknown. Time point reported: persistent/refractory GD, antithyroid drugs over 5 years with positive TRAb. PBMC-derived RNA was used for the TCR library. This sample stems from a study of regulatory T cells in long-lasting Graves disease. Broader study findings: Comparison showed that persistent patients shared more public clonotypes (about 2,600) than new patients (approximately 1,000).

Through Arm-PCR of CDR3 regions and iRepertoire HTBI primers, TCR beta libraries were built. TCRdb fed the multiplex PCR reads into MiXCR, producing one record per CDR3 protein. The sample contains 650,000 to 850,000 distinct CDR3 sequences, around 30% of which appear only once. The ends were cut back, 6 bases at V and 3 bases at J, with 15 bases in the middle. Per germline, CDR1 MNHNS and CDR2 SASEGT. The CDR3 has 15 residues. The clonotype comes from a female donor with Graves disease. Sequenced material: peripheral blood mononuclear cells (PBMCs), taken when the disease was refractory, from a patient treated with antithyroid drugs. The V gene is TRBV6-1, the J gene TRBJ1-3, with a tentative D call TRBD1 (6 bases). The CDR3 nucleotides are TGTGCCAGCAGCCCCCGGGGGCTTGGTGGAAACACCATATATTTT. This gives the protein CASSPRGLGGNTIYF.